This record covers a single TCR beta chain. These data originate in a study of blood T cell repertoires in COVID-19. Study summary: Collection of acute and convalescent COVID-19 samples took place in the United States, Italy and Spain. Sources were T cells, B-cell-depleted T cells, or PBMCs; the material itself was cDNA or gDNA.

How the authors handled the data: Estimates of nucleated cell counts were drawn from the amplification of reference gene primers. The table came from immunoSEQ multiplex PCR; TCRdb's copy has only in-frame clones and leaves some out. V and J calls and clone size follow that table, whereas D and trimming were derived from the DNA. This table has tens of thousands of clones, approximately 90% appearing once. This CDR3 spans 13 amino acids. Trimming stripped 10 bases from V and 2 bases from J, with 15 bases between. The germline V gene encodes CDR1 MGHDK and CDR2 SYGVNS. This clonotype was sampled from a human donor in a cohort sampled during active COVID-19. The chain is built from TRBV25-1 and TRBJ2-7, with D maybe TRBD1 (5 bases). Specimen: peripheral blood. CDR3 coding DNA: TGTGCCACCTCCGACCAGGGTGCCTACGAGCAGTACTTC. Protein sequence: CATSDQGAYEQYF.